This TCR beta chain emerged from a study of T-cell memory formation after mild COVID-19. Whole-study context: Clusters of TCRs were largely donor specific.

Germline-derived CDR1 and CDR2 are SGHTA and FQGNSA. This CDR3 is 14 amino acids long. Trimming pared 5 bases from V and 3 bases from J, leaving 14 bases between. This clonotype was detected many times. TCR alpha and TCR beta cDNA libraries with sample barcodes and UMIs came from 5'RACE using constant-segment primers. Each CDR3 protein gets one entry after TCRdb re-called the 5' RACE reads with MiXCR. This table holds around 30,000 distinct CDR3 sequences, around 12% found once. J is TRBJ2-7 and V is TRBV7-2; D is possibly TRBD2 (7 bases). This sequence originates from an adult woman who had mild COVID-19 (a few samples of this study predate the infection). Cell type and time point are not known. The sequenced material came from PBMCs or a T cell subset sorted from them (not recorded which). Here the CDR3 reads CASSLDRGGYEQYF. DNA of the CDR3: TGTGCCAGCAGCCTGGATAGGGGGGGCTACGAGCAGTACTTC.